This TCR beta chain is drawn from a study of blood T cell repertoires in COVID-19. Germline values: CDR1 SGHNT, CDR2 YYREEE (reference sequence). Trimming cost V 6 bases and J 2 bases, with 5 bases left between them. This CDR3 spans 11 amino acids. Only in-frame clones appear in the TCRdb table, and some are missing; sequencing was by immunoSEQ multiplex PCR. Of about 270,000 clones in the sample, around 86% were seen once. The sequencing input was PBMCs or T cells enriched from blood (not recorded which). This TCR derives from a woman aged 18-35 years who had recovered from COVID-19. The chain recombines TRBV5-4 with TRBJ2-5, with D uncertain. The CDR3 DNA sequence: TGTGCCAGCACTTCGCAAGAGACCCAGTACTTC. Translated, it gives CASTSQETQYF.